This is a list of T cell receptor beta chains from one sample in a study of blood T cell repertoires in COVID-19. Sequencing used immunoSEQ multiplex PCR; TCRdb keeps in-frame clones, though not all of them. Among about 240,000 clones listed, roughly nine tenths were seen once. The specimen was peripheral blood. The receptor source for this set is a man aged 60 to 75 with acute or convalescent COVID-19. Both conserved end residues are part of each CDR3. A D gene is named only where the DNA matches it firmly. Expanded clones are given a class, and other clones once, few, many or no size at all.

>-|TRBV5-1|TRBD2|TRBJ2-1
CASRRLADYNEQFF
TGCGCCAGCAGACGGCTAGCGGACTACAATGAGCAGTTCTTC
>-|TRBV6-5|-|TRBJ1-3
CASTYVAAGGNTIYF
TGTGCCAGCACCTACGTGGCAGCGGGAGGAAACACCATATATTTT
>-|TRBV5-1|-|TRBJ2-2
CASSYLSGANTGELFF
TGCGCCAGCAGTTATCTTTCAGGGGCGAACACCGGGGAGCTGTTTTTT
>-|TRBV11-2|-|TRBJ1-1
CASSHNYMNTEAFF
TGTGCCAGCAGCCACAACTACATGAACACTGAAGCTTTCTTT
>-|TRBV28|-|TRBJ1-4
CASSRIKTLNEKLFF
TGTGCCAGCAGTCGTATTAAGACTTTGAATGAAAAACTGTTTTTT
>once|TRBV6-5|TRBD1|TRBJ1-2
CASSPGGTVQGYTF
TGTGCCAGCAGTCCAGGGGGGACGGTTCAGGGCTACACCTTC
>-|TRBV7-2|-|TRBJ1-3
CASSLGSGSSGNTIYF
TGTGCCAGCAGCTTAGGATCAGGCAGCTCTGGAAACACCATATATTTT
>-|TRBV2|TRBD1|TRBJ1-4
CASRGTGAANEKLFF
TGTGCCAGCAGGGGGACAGGGGCGGCTAATGAAAAACTGTTTTTT
>-|TRBV19|TRBD2|TRBJ2-2
CASNPGLAGGGELFF
TGTGCCAGTAATCCAGGACTAGCGGGAGGCGGGGAGCTGTTTTTT
>-|TRBV18|TRBD2|TRBJ2-2
CASSPPVSGSLNTGELFF
TGTGCCAGCTCACCACCAGTAAGCGGGAGCTTGAACACCGGGGAGCTGTTTTTT
>-|TRBV24-1|-|TRBJ2-5
CATSDWDKGSQYF
TGTGCCACCAGTGATTGGGACAAGGGGAGCCAGTACTTC
>-|TRBV20-1|TRBD2|TRBJ2-1
CSAALANEQFF
TGCAGTGCTGCACTAGCGAATGAGCAGTTCTTC
>-|TRBV27|-|TRBJ1-1
CASSFAPYYGEAFF
TGTGCCAGCAGTTTCGCCCCCTATTACGGGGAAGCTTTCTTT
>-|TRBV30|-|TRBJ2-2
CAWSPRGWTGELFF
TGTGCCTGGAGTCCAAGGGGTTGGACCGGGGAGCTGTTTTTT
>-|TRBV19|TRBD1|TRBJ2-3
CASELRQGSTDTQYF
TGTGCCAGTGAGCTCAGACAGGGGAGCACAGATACGCAGTATTTT
>-|TRBV6-5|TRBD1|TRBJ2-2
CASHRTGNTGELFF
TGTGCCAGCCACCGGACAGGGAACACCGGGGAGCTGTTTTTT
>-|TRBV10-3|TRBD1|TRBJ1-1
CAISNLGQVGTEAFF
TGTGCCATCAGTAACCTCGGACAGGTAGGAACTGAAGCTTTCTTT
>few|TRBV28|TRBD1|TRBJ1-6
CALARDSNNSPLHF
TGTGCCTTGGCACGGGACAGCAATAATTCACCCCTCCACTTT
>-|TRBV10-3|TRBD2|TRBJ2-5
CAISEIAGVETQYF
TGTGCCATCAGTGAAATAGCGGGAGTGGAGACCCAGTACTTC
>-|TRBV5-1|TRBD2|TRBJ2-5
CASSVLAEETQYF
TGCGCCAGCAGTGTGCTAGCGGAAGAGACCCAGTACTTC
>-|TRBV5-1|-|TRBJ2-3
CASSPGEASTDTQYF
TGCGCCAGCAGCCCCGGGGAGGCGAGCACAGATACGCAGTATTTT
>-|TRBV5-5|-|TRBJ1-4
CASSLDRAGPEKLFF
TGTGCCAGCAGCTTGGATAGAGCAGGGCCCGAAAAACTGTTTTTT
>-|TRBV28|TRBD2|TRBJ2-7
CASRDPGLAGGDDEQYF
TGTGCCAGCAGGGATCCGGGACTAGCGGGAGGGGACGACGAGCAGTACTTC
>-|TRBV4-2|TRBD2|TRBJ2-3
CASSQGGIAGEDTQYF
TGTGCCAGCAGCCAAGGGGGAATAGCGGGAGAAGATACGCAGTATTTT
>-|TRBV27|-|TRBJ2-1
CASSSTGAGSYNEQFF
TGTGCCAGCAGTTCCACCGGGGCCGGGAGTTACAATGAGCAGTTCTTC
>-|TRBV9|-|TRBJ2-7
CASSVGSSSYEQYF
TGTGCCAGCAGCGTAGGGAGTAGCTCCTACGAGCAGTACTTC
>-|TRBV27|TRBD2|TRBJ2-1
CASSPVRPSGRALNEQFF
TGTGCCAGCAGTCCCGTAAGACCTAGCGGGAGGGCCTTAAATGAGCAGTTCTTC
>-|TRBV11-3|-|TRBJ2-5
CASSSQLQETQYF
TGTGCCAGCAGCTCTCAGTTACAAGAGACCCAGTACTTC
>-|TRBV4-1|TRBD1|TRBJ1-2
CASSQEGTGEYYGYTF
TGCGCCAGCAGCCAAGAAGGGACAGGGGAATACTATGGCTACACCTTC
>-|TRBV3-1/TRBV3-2|-|TRBJ1-1
CASSLATEAFF
TGTGCCAGCAGTCTAGCAACTGAAGCTTTCTTT
>-|TRBV19|-|TRBJ1-2
CASSMGAEYGYTF
TGTGCCAGTAGTATGGGGGCAGAATATGGCTACACCTTC